This record looks at one TCR beta chain sequence and its context. The sample comes from a study of blood T cell repertoires in COVID-19. The wider study: Some COVID-19 samples were acute and others convalescent; all came from the United States, Italy and Spain. From T cells, B-cell-depleted T cells, or PBMCs came the material, which was cDNA or gDNA.

In the original analysis: Researchers report that nucleated cell counts were estimated from reference gene primer amplification. Clones were read by immunoSEQ multiplex PCR, and TCRdb kept only the in-frame ones, dropping some. That table furnishes V, J and clone size, whereas the DNA furnished D and trimming. The sample holds 310,000 or so clones, around 90% seen once. The CDR3 covers 15 residues. In germline, CDR1 is MNHEY, CDR2 SVGAGI. Deletions cut 7 bases from V and 0 bases from J, with 13 bases between. V gene TRBV6-5 combines with J gene TRBJ1-5, with D perhaps TRBD1 (5 bases). The source material was peripheral blood. The receptor's source is a woman aged 45 to 65 who had recovered from COVID-19. CDR3 loop: CASIMWTLSNQPQHF. The CDR3 DNA reads TGTGCCAGCATAATGTGGACACTTAGCAATCAGCCCCAGCATTTT.